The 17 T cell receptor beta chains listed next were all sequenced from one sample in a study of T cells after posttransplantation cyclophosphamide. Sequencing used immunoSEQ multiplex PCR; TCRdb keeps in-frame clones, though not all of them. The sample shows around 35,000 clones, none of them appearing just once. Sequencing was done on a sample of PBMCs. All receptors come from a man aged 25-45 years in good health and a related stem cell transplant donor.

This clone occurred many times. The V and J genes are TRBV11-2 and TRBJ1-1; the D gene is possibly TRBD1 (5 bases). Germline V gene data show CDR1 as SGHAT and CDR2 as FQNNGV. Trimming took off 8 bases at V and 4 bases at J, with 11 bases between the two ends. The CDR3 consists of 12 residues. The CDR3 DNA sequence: TGTGCCAGCGTGCTGGGGGGCACTGAAGCTTTCTTT. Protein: CASVLGGTEAFF.

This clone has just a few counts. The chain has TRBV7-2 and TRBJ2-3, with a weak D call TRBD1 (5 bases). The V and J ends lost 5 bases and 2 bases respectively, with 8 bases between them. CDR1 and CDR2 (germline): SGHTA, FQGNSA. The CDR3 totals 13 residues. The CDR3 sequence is CASSPDTTDTQYF. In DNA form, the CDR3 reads TGTGCCAGCAGCCCGGACACCACAGATACGCAGTATTTT.

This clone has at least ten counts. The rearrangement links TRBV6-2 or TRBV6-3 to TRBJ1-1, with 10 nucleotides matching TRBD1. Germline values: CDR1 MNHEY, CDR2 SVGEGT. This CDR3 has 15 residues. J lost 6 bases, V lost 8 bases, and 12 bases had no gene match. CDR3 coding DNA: TGTGCCAGCGTCCGGGACAGGGGCCTGGGGGCTGAAGCTTTCTTT. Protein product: CASVRDRGLGAEAFF.

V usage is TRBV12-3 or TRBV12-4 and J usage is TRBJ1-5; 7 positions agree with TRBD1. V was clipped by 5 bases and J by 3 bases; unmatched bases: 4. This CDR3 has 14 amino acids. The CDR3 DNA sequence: TGTGCCAGCAGTCCTACAGGGGTCAATCAGCCCCAGCATTTT. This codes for CASSPTGVNQPQHF.

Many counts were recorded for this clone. The CDR3 DNA sequence: TGTGCCAGCAGCCCTTCTAGCGGGGGGCGCAATGAGCAGTTCTTC. Translated: CASSPSSGGRNEQFF. V usage is TRBV9 and J usage is TRBJ2-1; 11 nucleotides line up with TRBD2. J gave up 6 bases and V 4 bases, and 6 bases lay outside the gene matches. The CDR3 loop spans 15 amino acids. Germline assignment: CDR1 SGDLS and CDR2 YYNGEE.

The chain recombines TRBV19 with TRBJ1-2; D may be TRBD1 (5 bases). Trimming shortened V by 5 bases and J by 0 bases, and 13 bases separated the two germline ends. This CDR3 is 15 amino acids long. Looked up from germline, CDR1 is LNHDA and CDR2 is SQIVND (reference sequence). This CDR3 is CASSPRDSSNYGYTF. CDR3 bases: TGTGCCAGTAGTCCACGAGACAGCTCTAACTATGGCTACACCTTC. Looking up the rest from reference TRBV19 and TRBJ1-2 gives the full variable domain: DGGITQSPKYLFRKEGQNVTLSCEQNLNHDAMYWYRQDPGQGLRLIYYSQIVNDFQKGDIAEGYSVSREKKESFPLTVTSAQKNPTAFYLCASSPRDSSNYGYTFGSGTRLTVV.

CDR3 bases: TGTGCCAGCAGTCTAAGCGGGGGCTTCACAGATACGCAGTATTTT. It is translated as CASSLSGGFTDTQYF. The rearrangement uses TRBV25-1 and TRBJ2-3; 8 nucleotides agree with TRBD2. The CDR3 covers 15 residues. The V and J ends lost 5 bases and 2 bases, in that order; junction bases with no gene match: 6. Looked up from germline, CDR1 is MGHDK and CDR2 is SYGVNS.

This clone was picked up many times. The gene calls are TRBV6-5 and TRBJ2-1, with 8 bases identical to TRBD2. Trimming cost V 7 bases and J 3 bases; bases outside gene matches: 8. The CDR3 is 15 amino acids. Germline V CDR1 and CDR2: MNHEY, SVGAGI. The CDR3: CASNPRGGNYNEQFF. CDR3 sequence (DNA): TGTGCCAGCAACCCTCGGGGGGGCAACTACAATGAGCAGTTCTTC.

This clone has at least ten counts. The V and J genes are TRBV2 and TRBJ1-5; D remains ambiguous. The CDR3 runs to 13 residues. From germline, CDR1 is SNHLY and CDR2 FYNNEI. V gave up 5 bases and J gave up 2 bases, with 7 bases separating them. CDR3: CASSQAGNQPQHF. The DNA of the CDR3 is TGTGCCAGCAGTCAGGCAGGCAATCAGCCCCAGCATTTT.

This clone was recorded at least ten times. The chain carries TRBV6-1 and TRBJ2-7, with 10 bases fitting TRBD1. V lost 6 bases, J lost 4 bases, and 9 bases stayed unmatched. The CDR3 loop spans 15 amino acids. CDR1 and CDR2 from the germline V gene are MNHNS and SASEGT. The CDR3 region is CASRTTGTGAYEQYF. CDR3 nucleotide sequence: TGTGCCAGCAGGACCACGGGGACAGGGGCTTACGAGCAGTACTTC.

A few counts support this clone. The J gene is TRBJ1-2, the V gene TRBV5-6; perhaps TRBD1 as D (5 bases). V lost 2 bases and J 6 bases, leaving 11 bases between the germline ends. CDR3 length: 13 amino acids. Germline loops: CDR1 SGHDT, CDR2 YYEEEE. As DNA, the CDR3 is TGTGCCAGCAGCTTTTTCGGGGGACATGGCTACACCTTC. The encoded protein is CASSFFGGHGYTF.

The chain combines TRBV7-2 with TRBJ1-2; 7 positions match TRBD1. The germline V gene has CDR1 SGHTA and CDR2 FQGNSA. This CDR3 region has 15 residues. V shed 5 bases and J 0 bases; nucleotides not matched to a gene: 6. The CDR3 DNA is TGTGCCAGCAGCCTCGACAGGGCGTCTAACTATGGCTACACCTTC. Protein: CASSLDRASNYGYTF.

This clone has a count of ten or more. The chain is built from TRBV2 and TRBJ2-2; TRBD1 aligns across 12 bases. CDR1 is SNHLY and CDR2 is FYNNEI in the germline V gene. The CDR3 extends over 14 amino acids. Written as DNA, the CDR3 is TGTGGAGGCAGGGGACAGGGGGCCTCCGGGGAGCTGTTTTTT. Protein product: CGGRGQGASGELFF.

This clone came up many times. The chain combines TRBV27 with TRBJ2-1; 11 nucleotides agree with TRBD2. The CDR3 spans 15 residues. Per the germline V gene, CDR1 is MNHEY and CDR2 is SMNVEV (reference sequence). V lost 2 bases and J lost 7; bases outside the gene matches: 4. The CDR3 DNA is TGTGCCAGCAGTTTACGACTAGCGGGGTTGAATGAGCAGTTCTTC. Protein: CASSLRLAGLNEQFF.

The CDR3 protein is CASSTTRVQGPYEQYF. The CDR3 nucleotides are TGCGCCAGCAGCACAACCCGGGTTCAAGGCCCCTACGAGCAGTACTTC. J is TRBJ2-7 and V is TRBV5-1; D gene unclear. Germline V gene sequence: CDR1 SGHRS, CDR2 YFSETQ. Trimming shortened V by 4 bases and J by 2 bases, and 19 bases separated the two germline ends. The CDR3 extends over 16 amino acids.

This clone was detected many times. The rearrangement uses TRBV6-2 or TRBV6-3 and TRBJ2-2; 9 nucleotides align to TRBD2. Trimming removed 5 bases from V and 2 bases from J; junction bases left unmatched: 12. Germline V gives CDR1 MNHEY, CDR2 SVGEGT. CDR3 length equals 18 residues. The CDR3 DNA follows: TGTGCCAGCAGTCGCGGGATAGCGGGGGTTCTAAACACCGGGGAGCTGTTTTTT. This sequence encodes CASSRGIAGVLNTGELFF.

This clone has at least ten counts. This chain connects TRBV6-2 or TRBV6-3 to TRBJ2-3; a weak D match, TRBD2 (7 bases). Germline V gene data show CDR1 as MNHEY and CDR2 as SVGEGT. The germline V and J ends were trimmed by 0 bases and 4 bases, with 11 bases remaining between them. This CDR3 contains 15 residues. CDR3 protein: CASSYSAGAADTQYF. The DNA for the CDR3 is TGTGCCAGCAGTTACTCGGCGGGGGCTGCAGATACGCAGTATTTT.